This T cell receptor beta chain was sequenced for a study of T cell responses to AZD1222 COVID-19 vaccine. Pooling of second doses given at about 4 or about 12 weeks was done. Only in-frame clones appear in the TCRdb table, and some are missing; sequencing was by immunoSEQ multiplex PCR. The sample has fewer than 100,000 clones; 85% to 90% are singletons. Germline-derived CDR1 and CDR2 are MDHEN and SYDVKM. This CDR3 has 16 residues. V was pared by 6 bases and J by 2 bases, with 9 bases of the junction left unmatched. The V call is TRBV28, the J call TRBJ1-5, with TRBD1 matching over 8 bases. The sequencing here drew on peripheral blood, taken 28 days after the second AZD1222 dose. This TCR came from an adult who received the AZD1222 COVID-19 vaccine. The CDR3 nucleotides read TGTGCCAGCAGACGATCCAGGGGGCTAGGCAATCAGCCCCAGCATTTT. It translates to CASRRSRGLGNQPQHF.